The entry below describes one T cell receptor beta chain. Its antigen is unidentified. This specimen comes from a study of cytomegalovirus exposure and HLA in healthy donors. Study in general: The roughly 700 first-cohort repertoires shared a platform with the 130 or so validation repertoires, as reported in a later analysis.

Study results and caveats: The classifier, whose performance was assessed in both the original and validation cohorts, reportedly diagnosed cytomegalovirus status with high specificity and sensitivity. A subsequent analysis found that TCR clusters from the first cohort also tended to co-occur in the roughly 120 validation repertoires, with 90% to 95% of cluster scores above 0.

Sequencing was performed with immunoSEQ multiplex PCR; in TCRdb, only in-frame clones are kept and a portion is missing. Of some 150,000 clones listed, approximately 88% are singletons. Between the trimmed V and J ends, which lost 5 bases and 3 bases, there was a span of 22 bases. This CDR3 spans 17 amino acids. Germline CDR1 is MNHEY and CDR2 is SMNVEV (reference sequence). This clonotype was obtained from a young woman in good health and CMV-seropositive. The rearrangement joins TRBV27 to TRBJ2-5, with a tentative D call TRBD1 (8 bases). Sequences were obtained from PBMCs. Here the CDR3 DNA reads TGTGCCAGCAGTCCCCAGGACAGGGTAGGGGGGGAAGAGACCCAGTACTTC. It yields the protein CASSPQDRVGGEETQYF.